This TCR beta chain stems from a study of T cell responses to AZD1222 COVID-19 vaccine. General study results and limits: Nearly half of the spike-specific TCRs reportedly recognize variant regions that carry no mutations.

Regarding this clone: Antigen: not known.

Libraries were prepared by immunoSEQ multiplex PCR; TCRdb keeps only in-frame clonotypes and omits some of them. The table lists roughly 200,000 clones, about 93% of them singletons. This receptor was identified in an adult who received the MenACWY meningococcal vaccine as a control. This specimen consisted of peripheral blood, obtained 28 days after the second dose of the MenACWY control vaccine.

CDR3 coding DNA: TGTGCCAGCAGCCCAACCGGGAAGCTTTATAGCAATCAGCCCCAGCATTTT. Amino acid sequence: CASSPTGKLYSNQPQHF. The gene calls are TRBV6-2 or TRBV6-3 and TRBJ1-5; D is ambiguous. Germline V gene sequence: CDR1 MNHEY, CDR2 SVGEGT. V was clipped by 6 bases and J by 0 bases, with 18 bases between them. CDR3 length: 17 amino acids.